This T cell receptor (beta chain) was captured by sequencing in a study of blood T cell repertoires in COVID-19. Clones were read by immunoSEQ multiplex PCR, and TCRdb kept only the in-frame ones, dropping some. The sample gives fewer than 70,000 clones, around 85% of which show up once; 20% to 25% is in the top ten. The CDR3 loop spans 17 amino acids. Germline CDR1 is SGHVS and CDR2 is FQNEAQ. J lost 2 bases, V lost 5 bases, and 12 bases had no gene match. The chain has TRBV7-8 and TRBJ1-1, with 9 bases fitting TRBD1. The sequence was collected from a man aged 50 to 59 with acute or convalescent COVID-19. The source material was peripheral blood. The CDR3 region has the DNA TGTGCCAGCAGCCCCCACGACACAGGGGGCCACAACACTGAAGCTTTCTTT. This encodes CASSPHDTGGHNTEAFF.